This T cell receptor (beta chain) was recovered during a study of cytomegalovirus exposure and HLA in healthy donors. Study results and limitations: Within the data, a cluster of highly shared sequence variants was likely a sequencing artifact.

Deletions cut 4 bases from V and 1 base from J, with 18 bases between. CDR1 and CDR2 (germline): SGHRS, YFSETQ. The CDR3 length is 17 residues. Donors sampled were nominally healthy, though unrecorded immune exposures were likely. The study ran its PCR with 60 Vbeta and 13 Jbeta primers. Sequenced by immunoSEQ multiplex PCR; TCRdb stores in-frame clones only, minus some. The table lists tens of thousands of clones, more than 70% of them singletons, with roughly an eighth in the top ten. This clone appeared a few times. What it binds is not known. The source is a woman aged 40-49 years in good health and CMV-seropositive. The chain combines TRBV5-1 with TRBJ2-4; no clear D. The sample was PBMCs. CDR3 residues: CASSPGVRVQAKNIQYF. CDR3 nucleotides: TGCGCCAGCAGCCCTGGAGTGAGAGTTCAGGCCAAAAACATTCAGTACTTC.